The 31 T cell receptor beta chains presented below share a single source sample, sequenced in a study of cytomegalovirus exposure and HLA in healthy donors. It was with 60 Vbeta and 13 Jbeta primers that the PCR ran. Method: immunoSEQ multiplex PCR; TCRdb's copy keeps in-frame clones and lacks some. Here the sample spans approximately 200,000 clones, nearly 80% being singletons. The sequencing input was PBMCs. All receptors derive from a man aged 18 to 29 in good health and CMV-seronegative.

J is TRBJ1-1 and V is TRBV5-6, with 9 bases fitting TRBD1. V lost 4 bases and J lost 4; bases outside the gene matches: 14. There are 17 residues in the CDR3. Germline V gene data show CDR1 as SGHDT and CDR2 as YYEEEE. CDR3 sequence: CASSPDRGSLLGTEAFF. The CDR3 nucleotides are TGTGCCAGCAGCCCGGACAGGGGAAGCCTTTTAGGCACTGAAGCTTTCTTT.

This chain links TRBV2 with TRBJ2-1; 11 bases are a match to TRBD2. The CDR3 contains 14 residues. The germline V gene encodes CDR1 SNHLY and CDR2 FYNNEI. V lost 6 bases and J lost 3; bases outside the gene matches: 1. The CDR3 nucleotides read TGTGCCAGCAGGGGGACTAGCGGCTACAATGAGCAGTTCTTC. It translates to CASRGTSGYNEQFF. Based on the CDR3 plus reference TRBV2 and TRBJ2-1, the full variable domain is EPEVTQTPSHQVTQMGQEVILRCVPISNHLYFYWYRQILGQKVEFLVSFYNNEISEKSEIFDDQFSVERPDGSNFTLKIRSTKLEDSAMYFCASRGTSGYNEQFFGPGTRLTVL.

This clone was seen only once. The J gene is TRBJ2-5, the V gene TRBV11-2; TRBD1 matches 7 bases. Germline values: CDR1 SGHAT, CDR2 FQNNGV. Losses at the gene ends were 9 bases for V and 1 base for J; bases not matched to a gene: 14. The CDR3 is made up of 16 amino acids. CDR3 amino acids: CASGVGETGIQETQYF. The CDR3 DNA reads as TGTGCCAGTGGAGTGGGAGAGACAGGGATCCAAGAGACCCAGTACTTC.

Only a few counts were recorded for this clone. V gene TRBV6-5 combines with J gene TRBJ1-5; 9 nucleotides match TRBD1. This CDR3 is 13 amino acids long. Germline V gives CDR1 MNHEY, CDR2 SVGAGI. V shed 10 bases and J 5 bases; nucleotides not matched to a gene: 6. The CDR3 region has the DNA TGTGCCACCCGACAGGGGGAGGATCAGCCCCAGCATTTT. Translating it yields CATRQGEDQPQHF.

V gene TRBV4-3 combines with J gene TRBJ2-1, with D hard to call. The CDR3 is made up of 13 amino acids. CDR1 LGHNA and CDR2 YSLEER come from the germline V gene. Trimming took off 1 base at V and 9 bases at J, with 10 bases between the two ends. This CDR3 is CASSQGPSTEQFF. The CDR3 coding sequence is TGCGCCAGCAGCCAAGGTCCGTCTACTGAGCAGTTCTTC.

The chain carries TRBV7-6 and TRBJ2-1; 14 bases fit TRBD2. CDR1 and CDR2 from the germline V gene are SGHVS and FNYEAQ. The CDR3 spans 18 residues. The V and J ends lost 1 base and 9 bases, in that order; junction bases with no gene match: 11. In nucleotides, the CDR3 is TGTGCCAGCAGCTTAGTCCGACTAGCGGGAGGGCCTTTTCTTGAGCAGTTCTTC. Its protein product is CASSLVRLAGGPFLEQFF.

V usage is TRBV19 and J usage is TRBJ1-5, with D tentatively TRBD1 (5 bases). V lost 6 bases to trimming and J lost 7 bases, with 19 bases between them. Germline loops: CDR1 LNHDA, CDR2 SQIVND (reference sequence). CDR3 length: 15 amino acids. The CDR3 sequence: CASRGPFGGRQPQHF. DNA for the CDR3: TGTGCCAGTAGGGGGCCTTTCGGGGGTAGACAGCCCCAGCATTTT. The full variable domain, its missing parts supplied by reference TRBV19 and TRBJ1-5, is DGGITQSPKYLFRKEGQNVTLSCEQNLNHDAMYWYRQDPGQGLRLIYYSQIVNDFQKGDIAEGYSVSREKKESFPLTVTSAQKNPTAFYLCASRGPFGGRQPQHFGDGTRLSIL.

The V call is TRBV7-3, the J call TRBJ1-1; a weak D match, TRBD1 (6 bases). Germline CDR1 is SGHTA and CDR2 is FQGTGA. Trimming took off 4 bases at V and 1 base at J, with 13 bases between the two ends. This CDR3 comprises 15 residues. CDR3 amino acids: CASSSETGPNTEAFF. The DNA of the CDR3 is TGTGCCAGCAGCTCAGAGACAGGACCGAACACTGAAGCTTTCTTT.

As concerns this clone: A junction boundary mismatches the germline segment, possibly from a read error. The J gene is TRBJ2-2, the V gene TRBV7-9; 7 bases agree with TRBD1. The CDR3 loop spans 15 amino acids. CDR1 and CDR2 (germline): SEHNR, FQNEAQ (reference sequence). CDR3 bases: TGTTCCAGCAGCCAAGACAGGGAAGGGGCCGGGGAGCTGTTTTTT. It translates to CSSSQDREGAGELFF.

The J gene is TRBJ2-5, the V gene TRBV4-3; TRBD1 aligns across 10 bases. The J call may be mistaken, given a closer DNA end match to TRBJ2-7. The CDR3 has 15 amino acids. CDR1 and CDR2 (germline): LGHNA, YSLEER. The CDR3 spells CASSQSGTGAYEQYF. CDR3 bases: TGCGCCAGCAGCCAGTCCGGGACAGGGGCGTACGAGCAGTACTTC.

This chain links TRBV18 with TRBJ2-2; no reliable D call. Trimming removed 4 bases from V and 2 bases from J, with 14 bases in between. CDR3 length: 16 amino acids. Per the germline V gene, CDR1 is KGHSH and CDR2 is LQKENI. CDR3 amino acids: CASSQAPPSNTGELFF. The CDR3 DNA sequence: TGTGCCAGCTCACAGGCGCCCCCTAGTAACACCGGGGAGCTGTTTTTT.

The V gene is TRBV25-1, the J gene TRBJ1-1, with D hard to call. CDR1 and CDR2 (germline): MGHDK, SYGVNS. CDR3 size: 11 residues. Trimming took 6 bases from V and 4 from J, leaving 6 bases between them. The CDR3 here is CASSLSTEAFF. CDR3 bases: TGTGCCAGCAGCTTATCCACTGAAGCTTTCTTT.

V usage is TRBV21-1 and J usage is TRBJ2-7; the DNA was not used to check the table's D call, TRBD2. TRBV21-1 is designated a pseudogene. The CDR3 runs 15 residues. In DNA form, the CDR3 reads TGTGCCAGCAGCAAAGCCGGGCGGGGTGTGCGCGAGCAGTACTTC. Its protein product is CASSKAGRGVREQYF.

This rearrangement joins TRBV19 to TRBJ1-5; D gene unclear. The CDR3 loop spans 14 amino acids. The germline V gene has CDR1 LNHDA and CDR2 SQIVND (reference sequence). V dropped 4 bases and J dropped 1 base, with 8 bases sitting between them. The CDR3 DNA is TGTGCCAGTAGTACGGCCGGGAGCAATCAGCCCCAGCATTTT. Amino acid sequence: CASSTAGSNQPQHF.

The chain recombines TRBV6-4 with TRBJ2-2; 7 bases map to TRBD1. CDR1 is MRHNA, CDR2 SNTAGT, per germline. This CDR3 is built from 15 residues. V gave up 2 bases and J gave up 1 base; unmatched junction bases: 1. For the CDR3, the DNA is TGTGCCAGCAGTGACGGGGACAGGAACACCGGGGAGCTGTTTTTT. Translating gives CASSDGDRNTGELFF.

V is TRBV7-9 and J is TRBJ2-5, with a tentative D call TRBD2 (6 bases). The germline CDR1 and CDR2 sequences are SEHNR and FQNEAQ (reference sequence). CDR3 length: 15 residues. Trimming stripped 0 bases from V and 2 bases from J, with 10 bases between. The CDR3 is CASSLALGLQETQYF. The CDR3 nucleotides read TGTGCCAGCAGCTTAGCCCTGGGACTTCAAGAGACCCAGTACTTC.

The rearrangement links TRBV6-5 to TRBJ2-2, with 9 bases aligning to TRBD1. Germline V gene lookup returns CDR1 MNHEY and CDR2 SVGAGI. The length of the CDR3 is 15 residues. V gave up 7 bases and J gave up 5 bases; unmatched junction bases: 8. CDR3 sequence: CASNPGQGFTGELFF. CDR3 DNA sequence: TGTGCCAGCAACCCGGGACAGGGATTTACCGGGGAGCTGTTTTTT.

About this clone itself: In the same sample, other DNA sequences code for this CDR3. This sequence joins TRBV7-2 and TRBJ1-1, with D maybe TRBD1 (6 bases). The CDR3 length is 12 residues. Germline loops: CDR1 SGHTA, CDR2 FQGNSA. V lost 1 base and J 6 bases, leaving 6 bases between the germline ends. CDR3 residues: CASSLGGPEAFF. The CDR3, as DNA: TGTGCCAGCAGCTTAGGGGGGCCTGAAGCTTTCTTT.

This clone was seen a few times. V gene TRBV9 combines with J gene TRBJ1-1; D uncertain. The CDR3 spans 15 residues. Germline V gene sequence: CDR1 SGDLS, CDR2 YYNGEE. Trimming pared 0 bases from V and 0 bases from J, leaving 9 bases between. CDR3 region: CASSVVPHMNTEAFF. In nucleotides, the CDR3 is TGTGCCAGCAGCGTAGTTCCCCACATGAACACTGAAGCTTTCTTT.

CDR3 sequence reads: CASQNGGSADTQYF. CDR3 in DNA: TGTGCCAGCCAGAACGGGGGAAGTGCAGATACGCAGTATTTT. The J gene is TRBJ2-3, the V gene TRBV28; D is possibly TRBD2 (6 bases). The CDR3 length is 14 residues. Germline CDR1 is MDHEN and CDR2 is SYDVKM. The germline V and J ends were trimmed by 8 bases and 4 bases, with 16 bases remaining between them.

The chain employs TRBV6-6 and TRBJ2-7; 7 bases are a match to TRBD1. V trimming: 2 bases; J trimming: 0 bases; junction bases outside the gene matches: 1. Looked up from germline, CDR1 is MNHNY and CDR2 is SVGAGI (reference sequence). The CDR3 has 14 residues. For the CDR3, the DNA is TGTGCCAGCAGTTACACAGGGGCCTCCTACGAGCAGTACTTC. It encodes CASSYTGASYEQYF.

The CDR3 DNA is TGTGCCAGCAGGGCAAGAACTGAAGCTTTCTTT. It yields the protein CASRARTEAFF. The chain recombines TRBV6-1 with TRBJ1-1; D unclear. Trimming removed 6 bases at V and 5 bases at J, with 7 bases between. This CDR3 contains 11 residues. The germline CDR1 and CDR2 sequences are MNHNS and SASEGT.

This chain joins TRBV28 and TRBJ1-1; tentative D call: TRBD1 (5 bases). V was shortened by 5 bases and J by 2 bases, with 12 bases between the two germline ends. The CDR3 runs 14 residues. Per the germline V gene, CDR1 is MDHEN and CDR2 is SYDVKM. CDR3 protein: CASSVTVENTEAFF. CDR3 coding DNA: TGTGCCAGCAGTGTGACAGTTGAAAACACTGAAGCTTTCTTT.

This chain uses TRBV6-6 with TRBJ1-1, with 8 bases fitting TRBD1. The germline V gene encodes CDR1 MNHNY and CDR2 SVGAGI (reference sequence). This CDR3 has 14 residues. V was clipped by 5 bases and J by 1 base; unmatched bases: 3. The CDR3 is CASSVGQGNTEAFF. The CDR3 nucleotides are TGTGCCAGCAGTGTCGGACAGGGGAACACTGAAGCTTTCTTT.

The chain is built from TRBV6-4 and TRBJ2-2; possible D gene TRBD2, 5 bases. The CDR3 runs 13 residues. V was trimmed by 5 bases and J by 5 bases, leaving 9 bases between them. CDR1 and CDR2 from the germline V gene are MRHNA and SNTAGT. As DNA, the CDR3 is TGTGCCAGCAGTAGTAGCGAGACCGGGGAGCTGTTTTTT. Its translation is CASSSSETGELFF.

The chain couples TRBV14 to TRBJ1-1; no clear D gene. The CDR3 is 12 residues long. The germline gives CDR1 SGHDN, CDR2 FVKESK. V lost 2 bases and J 9 bases, leaving 10 bases between the germline ends. CDR3 region: CASSQRTGKAFF. The CDR3 DNA reads TGTGCCAGCAGCCAAAGGACGGGAAAAGCTTTCTTT.

This chain joins TRBV5-1 and TRBJ1-1, with TRBD1 matching over 10 bases. From germline, CDR1 is SGHRS and CDR2 YFSETQ. Trimming removed 0 bases from V and 5 bases from J; junction bases left unmatched: 10. This CDR3 region has 17 residues. CDR3 protein: CASSLAPGQGMGTEAFF. CDR3 nucleotide sequence: TGCGCCAGCAGCTTGGCACCGGGACAGGGGATGGGGACTGAAGCTTTCTTT.

The chain has TRBV15 and TRBJ2-1, with a tentative D call TRBD2 (6 bases). From germline, CDR1 is LNHNV and CDR2 YYDKDF (reference sequence). The CDR3 length is 16 residues. The germline V and J ends were trimmed by 0 bases and 8 bases, with 17 bases remaining between them. The CDR3 protein is CATSRERRGAGYEQFF. The CDR3 region has the DNA TGTGCCACCAGCAGAGAACGCCGCGGGGCGGGATATGAGCAGTTCTTC. The whole variable domain, filled in from reference TRBV15 and TRBJ2-1, reads DAMVIQNPRYQVTQFGKPVTLSCSQTLNHNVMYWYQQKSSQAPKLLFHYYDKDFNNEADTPDNFQSRRPNTSFCFLDIRSPGLGDTAMYLCATSRERRGAGYEQFFGPGTRLTVL.

The rearrangement uses TRBV28 and TRBJ1-2, with 9 positions matching TRBD1. Germline V CDR1 and CDR2: MDHEN, SYDVKM. The CDR3 consists of 17 residues. Trimming cost V 3 bases and J 6 bases; bases outside gene matches: 14. For the CDR3, the DNA is TGTGCCAGCAGTTTCCACTCCTCCGGACAGGGGAGAGATGGCTACACCTTC. Protein sequence: CASSFHSSGQGRDGYTF.

In DNA, the CDR3 is TGCGCCAGCAGCTTGAGTGGGACAGGGGTGAATTCACCCCTCCACTTT. Its protein product is CASSLSGTGVNSPLHF. The rearrangement joins TRBV5-1 to TRBJ1-6, with TRBD1 identical over 10 bases. Germline V gene sequence: CDR1 SGHRS, CDR2 YFSETQ. The CDR3 is made up of 16 amino acids. The trim removed 1 base at V and 7 bases at J, leaving 5 bases unmatched.

This clone was seen a handful of times. V usage is TRBV7-9 and J usage is TRBJ1-1; D gene unclear. This CDR3 is 13 amino acids long. The germline V gene has CDR1 SEHNR and CDR2 FQNEAQ (reference sequence). The V end lost 5 bases, the J end lost 7 bases, and 14 bases lay between the germline ends. The CDR3 DNA sequence: TGTGCCAGCAGCCTAGGAGTAGAGAGTGAAGCTTTCTTT. Translation gives CASSLGVESEAFF.